The 9 T cell receptor beta chains below all came from one sample that was sequenced in a study of T cell changes during pregnancy in multiple sclerosis. Assay: immunoSEQ multiplex PCR; the TCRdb copy retains only in-frame clones and omits some. The sample holds tens of thousands of clones; around 92% are singletons and the top ten take approximately 1.2%. The sequenced sample was peripheral blood. The receptors here all came from a female donor with multiple sclerosis, enrolled in a pregnancy study.

The chain couples TRBV27 to TRBJ1-2; weak D call: TRBD1 (5 bases). This CDR3 comprises 17 residues. Germline lookup yields CDR1 MNHEY and CDR2 SMNVEV (reference sequence). V lost 10 bases and J 0 bases, leaving 24 bases between the germline ends. Here the CDR3 reads CATAEGRGALTNYGYTF. CDR3 sequence (DNA): TGTGCCACAGCCGAGGGGAGAGGGGCGCTGACTAACTATGGCTACACCTTC.

This chain uses TRBV19 with TRBJ2-2; 9 bases are a match to TRBD1. CDR1 LNHDA and CDR2 SQIVND come from the germline V gene (reference sequence). The V and J ends lost 3 bases and 0 bases, in that order; junction bases with no gene match: 5. The CDR3 contains 17 residues. The CDR3 sequence: CASSIVGTGSNTGELFF. The CDR3 nucleotides read TGTGCCAGTAGTATCGTCGGGACAGGGTCGAACACCGGGGAGCTGTTTTTT.

This sequence joins TRBV11-2 and TRBJ1-5; D is perhaps TRBD1 (6 bases). Trimming pared 2 bases from V and 6 bases from J, leaving 11 bases between. CDR3 size: 14 residues. Germline loops: CDR1 SGHAT, CDR2 FQNNGV. In DNA form, the CDR3 reads TGTGCCAGCAGCTTAACAGGGATAGGTCAGCCCCAGCATTTT. Encoded protein: CASSLTGIGQPQHF.

In DNA, the CDR3 is TGTGCCAGCGGGGCCTACAATGAGCAGTTCTTC. This sequence encodes CASGAYNEQFF. The rearrangement joins TRBV7-2 to TRBJ2-1; D remains unclear. Germline CDR1 and CDR2: SGHTA and FQGNSA. The CDR3 has 11 residues. V gave up 8 bases and J gave up 2 bases, with 4 bases separating them. The whole variable domain, filled in from reference TRBV7-2 and TRBJ2-1, reads GAGVSQSPSNKVTEKGKDVELRCDPISGHTALYWYRQSLGQGLEFLIYFQGNSAPDKSGLPSDRFSAERTGGSVSTLTIQRTQQEDSAVYLCASGAYNEQFFGPGTRLTVL.

This chain joins TRBV7-2 and TRBJ2-3; either TRBD1 or TRBD2 may supply D (5 bases each). V was shortened by 2 bases and J by 4 bases, with 7 bases between the two germline ends. The germline V gene encodes CDR1 SGHTA and CDR2 FQGNSA. This CDR3 is built from 13 residues. This CDR3 is CASSLMGADTQYF. CDR3 nucleotides: TGTGCCAGCAGCTTAATGGGGGCAGATACGCAGTATTTT.

The chain uses TRBV11-2 and TRBJ2-7; D unclear. Trimming stripped 1 base from V and 2 bases from J, with 9 bases between. There are 14 residues in the CDR3. The germline CDR1 and CDR2 sequences are SGHAT and FQNNGV. The DNA for the CDR3 is TGTGCCAGCAGCTTAGGTTCAGGAACCTACGAGCAGTACTTC. Its translation: CASSLGSGTYEQYF. Full variable domain (missing parts from reference TRBV11-2 and TRBJ2-7): EAGVAQSPRYKIIEKRQSVAFWCNPISGHATLYWYQQILGQGPKLLIQFQNNGVVDDSQLPKDRFSAERLKGVDSTLKIQPAKLEDSAVYLCASSLGSGTYEQYFGPGTRLTVT.

The V and J genes are TRBV5-1 and TRBJ2-1; 8 positions match TRBD1. The germline CDR1 and CDR2 sequences are SGHRS and YFSETQ. The CDR3 extends over 14 amino acids. The V segment lost 2 bases and the J segment 4 bases; nucleotides outside the gene matches: 2. CDR3 amino acids: CASSFRQGYNEQFF. CDR3 in DNA: TGCGCCAGCAGCTTTAGACAGGGGTACAATGAGCAGTTCTTC.

The chain employs TRBV10-3 and TRBJ2-3; 9 bases are a match to TRBD2. CDR3 length: 14 residues. CDR1 ENHRY and CDR2 SYGVKD come from the germline V gene. V was pared by 11 bases and J by 4 bases, with 10 bases of the junction left unmatched. CDR3 sequence: CAWPEREVPDTQYF. The CDR3 DNA reads as TGTGCCTGGCCCGAGCGGGAGGTACCAGATACGCAGTATTTT.

This sequence joins TRBV16 and TRBJ2-5; unclear D gene. This CDR3 has 15 residues. From germline, CDR1 is KGHSY and CDR2 FQNENV. Trimming took off 0 bases at V and 2 bases at J, with 10 bases between the two ends. In DNA, the CDR3 is TGTGCCAGCAGCCAATCTTATGAGTCTCAAGAGACCCAGTACTTC. Its translation is CASSQSYESQETQYF. Complete variable domain (other parts from reference TRBV16 and TRBJ2-5): GEEVAQTPKHLVRGEGQKAKLYCAPIKGHSYVFWYQQVLKNEFKFLISFQNENVFDETGMPKERFSAKCLPNSPCSLEIQATKLEDSAVYFCASSQSYESQETQYFGPGTRLLVL.